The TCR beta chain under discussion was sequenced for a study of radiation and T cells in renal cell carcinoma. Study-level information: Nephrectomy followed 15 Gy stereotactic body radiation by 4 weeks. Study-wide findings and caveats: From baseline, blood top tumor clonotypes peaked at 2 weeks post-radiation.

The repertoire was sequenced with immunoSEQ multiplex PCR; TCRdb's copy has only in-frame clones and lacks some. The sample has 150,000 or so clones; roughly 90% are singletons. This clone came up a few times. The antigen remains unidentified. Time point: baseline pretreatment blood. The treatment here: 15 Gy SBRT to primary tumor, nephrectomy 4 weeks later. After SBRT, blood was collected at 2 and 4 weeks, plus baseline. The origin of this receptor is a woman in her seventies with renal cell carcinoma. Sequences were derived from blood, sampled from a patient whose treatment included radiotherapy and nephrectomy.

The CDR3: CASSLPGNSPLHF. The CDR3 DNA follows: TGTGCCAGCAGCTTACCGGGAAATTCACCCCTCCACTTT. This chain uses TRBV7-8 with TRBJ1-6, with no clear D. CDR3 length: 13 amino acids. Trimming shortened V by 2 bases and J by 7 bases, and 6 bases separated the two germline ends. Germline CDR1 is SGHVS and CDR2 is FQNEAQ.